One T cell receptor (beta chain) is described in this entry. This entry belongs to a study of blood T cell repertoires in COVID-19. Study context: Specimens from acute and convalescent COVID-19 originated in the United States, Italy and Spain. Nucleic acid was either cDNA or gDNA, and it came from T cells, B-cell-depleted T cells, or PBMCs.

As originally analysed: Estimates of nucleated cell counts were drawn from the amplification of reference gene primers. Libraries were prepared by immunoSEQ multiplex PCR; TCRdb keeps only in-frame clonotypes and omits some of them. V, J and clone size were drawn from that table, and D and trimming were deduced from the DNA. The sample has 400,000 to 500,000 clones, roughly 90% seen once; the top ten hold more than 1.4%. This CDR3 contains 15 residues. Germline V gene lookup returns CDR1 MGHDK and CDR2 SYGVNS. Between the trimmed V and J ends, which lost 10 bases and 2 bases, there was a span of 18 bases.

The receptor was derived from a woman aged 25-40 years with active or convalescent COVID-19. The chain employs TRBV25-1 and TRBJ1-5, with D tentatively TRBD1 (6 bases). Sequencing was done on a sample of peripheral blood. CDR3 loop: CATRQGKNGNQPQHF. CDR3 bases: TGTGCCACGAGGCAGGGGAAGAATGGCAATCAGCCCCAGCATTTT.